This T cell receptor beta chain was sequenced in a study of siplizumab effects on memory and regulatory T cells. The assay was immunoSEQ multiplex PCR, and TCRdb's table has in-frame clones only and misses some. The sample includes about 110,000 clones, around 92% of them seen just once. Study findings and constraints: Reactions containing siplizumab showed mappable alloreactive CD4+ clones averaging about 66% Treg-derived, versus 26.9% in controls.

Trimming cost V 7 bases and J 10 bases, with 23 bases left between them. The length of the CDR3 is 15 residues. Germline-derived CDR1 and CDR2 are LNHDA and SQIVND (reference sequence). This clone was seen only once. What it binds is not known. Sequenced sample: Tregs sorted from blood. The receptor was derived from a human donor in good health. The genes are TRBV19 and TRBJ2-1; possibly TRBD2 for D (5 bases). The CDR3 nucleotides are TGTGCCAGTACCCCCTATCTCGCGGGCCGCCGAGAGCAGTTCTTC. It translates to CASTPYLAGRREQFF. Combining the CDR3 with reference TRBV19 and TRBJ2-1 gives the whole variable domain DGGITQSPKYLFRKEGQNVTLSCEQNLNHDAMYWYRQDPGQGLRLIYYSQIVNDFQKGDIAEGYSVSREKKESFPLTVTSAQKNPTAFYLCASTPYLAGRREQFFGPGTRLTVL.